The TCR beta chain described here comes from a study of blood T cell repertoires in COVID-19. Study in general: There were acute and convalescent COVID-19 samples, and they came from the United States, Italy and Spain. PBMCs, B-cell-depleted T cells, or T cells provided the cDNA or gDNA that made up the material.

Trimming removed 4 bases at V and 7 bases at J, with 5 bases between. The CDR3 loop spans 11 amino acids. Germline assignment: CDR1 SGHTA and CDR2 FQGNSA. In the original analysis: Estimated nucleated cell counts came from reference gene primer amplification. Measured with immunoSEQ multiplex PCR; TCRdb has only the in-frame clones, and not every one. The V and J calls and clone size come from that table; D and trimming were worked out from the DNA. Here the sample spans 190,000 or so clones, approximately 80% being singletons. One Seattle source followed patients from active infection through their disease course.

This chain joins TRBV7-2 and TRBJ2-1; D perhaps matches TRBD2 (5 bases). The receptor comes from a man aged 55-75 years with COVID-19, enrolled during active disease. The sample taken for sequencing was peripheral blood. The CDR3 sequence: CASSWRNEQFF. CDR3 DNA sequence: TGTGCCAGCAGCTGGAGGAATGAGCAGTTCTTC.